This T cell receptor (beta chain) originates from a study of blood T cell repertoires in COVID-19. About the research overall: The United States, Italy and Spain were the sources of the acute and convalescent COVID-19 samples. Sources were T cells, B-cell-depleted T cells, or PBMCs; the material itself was cDNA or gDNA.

Method: immunoSEQ multiplex PCR; TCRdb's copy keeps in-frame clones and lacks some. This table holds about 120,000 clones, around four fifths found once. This clone was found once. Trimming pared 5 bases from V and 0 bases from J, leaving 11 bases between. CDR1 MNHEY and CDR2 SVGAGI come from the germline V gene. CDR3 length: 14 amino acids. This clonotype originated in a man between 65 and 85 years old with acute or convalescent COVID-19. This chain joins TRBV6-5 and TRBJ2-7; D possibly corresponds to TRBD2 (5 bases). The sample comprised peripheral blood. The CDR3 is CASSKRENSYEQYF. The CDR3 nucleotides read TGTGCCAGCAGTAAGAGGGAAAACTCCTACGAGCAGTACTTC.